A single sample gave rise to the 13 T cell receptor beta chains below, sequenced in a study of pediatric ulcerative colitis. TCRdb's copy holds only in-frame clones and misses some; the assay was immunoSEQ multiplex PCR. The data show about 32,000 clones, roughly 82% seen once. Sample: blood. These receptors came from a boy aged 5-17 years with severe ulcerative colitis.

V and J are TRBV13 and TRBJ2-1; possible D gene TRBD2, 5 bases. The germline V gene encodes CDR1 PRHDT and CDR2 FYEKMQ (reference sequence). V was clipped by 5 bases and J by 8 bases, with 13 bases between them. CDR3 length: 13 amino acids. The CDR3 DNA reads TGTGCCAGCAGCCCCCGGGGAGCCTATGAGCAGTTCTTC. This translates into CASSPRGAYEQFF.

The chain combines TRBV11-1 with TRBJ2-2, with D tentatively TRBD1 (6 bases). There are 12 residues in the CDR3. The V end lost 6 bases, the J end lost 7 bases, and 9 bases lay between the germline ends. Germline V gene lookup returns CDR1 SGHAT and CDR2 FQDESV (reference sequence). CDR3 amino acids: CASSSGVGELFF. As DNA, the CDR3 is TGTGCCAGCAGTTCAGGGGTCGGGGAGCTGTTTTTT.

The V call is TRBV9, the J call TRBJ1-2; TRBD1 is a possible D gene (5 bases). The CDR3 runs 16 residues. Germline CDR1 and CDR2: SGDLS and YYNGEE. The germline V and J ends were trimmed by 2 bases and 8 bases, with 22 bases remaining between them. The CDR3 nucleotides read TGTGCCAGCAGCGTGGGGACCGCAGGACGGGGTGAAGGCTACACCTTC. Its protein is CASSVGTAGRGEGYTF. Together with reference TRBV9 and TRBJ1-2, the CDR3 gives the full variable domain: DSGVTQTPKHLITATGQRVTLRCSPRSGDLSVYWYQQSLDQGLQFLIQYYNGEERAKGNILERFSAQQFPDLHSELNLSSLELGDSALYFCASSVGTAGRGEGYTFGSGTRLTVV.

CDR3 in amino acids: CAWSVTQGRTPLHF. CDR3 nucleotides: TGTGCCTGGAGTGTAACACAGGGAAGGACACCCCTCCACTTT. The rearrangement joins TRBV30 to TRBJ1-6, with D perhaps matching TRBD1 (6 bases). V dropped 0 bases and J dropped 11 bases, with 14 bases sitting between them. Germline V lookup: CDR1 GTSNPN, CDR2 SVGIG (reference sequence). CDR3 length equals 14 residues.

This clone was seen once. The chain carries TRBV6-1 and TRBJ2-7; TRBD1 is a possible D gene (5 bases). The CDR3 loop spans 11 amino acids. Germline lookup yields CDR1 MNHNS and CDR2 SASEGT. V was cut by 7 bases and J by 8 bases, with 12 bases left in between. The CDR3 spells CASKFQGKQYF. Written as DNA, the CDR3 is TGTGCCAGCAAGTTTCAGGGAAAGCAGTACTTC.

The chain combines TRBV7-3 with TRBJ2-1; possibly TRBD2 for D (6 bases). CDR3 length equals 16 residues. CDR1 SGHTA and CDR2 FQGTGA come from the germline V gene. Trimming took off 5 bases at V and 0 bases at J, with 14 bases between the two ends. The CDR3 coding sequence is TGTGCCAGCAGCCCGGGACTCCGGAGCTCCTACAATGAGCAGTTCTTC. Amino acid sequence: CASSPGLRSSYNEQFF.

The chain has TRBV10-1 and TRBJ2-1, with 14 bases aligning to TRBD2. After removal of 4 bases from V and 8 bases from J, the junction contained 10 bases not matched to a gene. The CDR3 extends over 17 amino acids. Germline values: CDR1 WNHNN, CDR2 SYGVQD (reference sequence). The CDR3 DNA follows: TGCGCCAGCAGTGGTGCGACTAGCGGGGGGGCCGGGGATGAGCAGTTCTTC. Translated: CASSGATSGGAGDEQFF.

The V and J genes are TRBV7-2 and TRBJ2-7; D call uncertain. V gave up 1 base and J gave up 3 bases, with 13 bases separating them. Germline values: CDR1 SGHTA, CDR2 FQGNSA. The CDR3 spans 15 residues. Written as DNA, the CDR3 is TGTGCCAGCAGCTTAGAAGCGTTTGGTGGCTACGAGCAGTACTTC. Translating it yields CASSLEAFGGYEQYF.

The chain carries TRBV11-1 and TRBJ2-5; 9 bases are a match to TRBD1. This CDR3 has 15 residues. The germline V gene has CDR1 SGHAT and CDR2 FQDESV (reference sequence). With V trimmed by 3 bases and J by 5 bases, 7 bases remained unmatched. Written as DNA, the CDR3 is TGTGCCAGCAGCTTGCCGGGACAGGGTAAGGAGACCCAGTACTTC. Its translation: CASSLPGQGKETQYF.

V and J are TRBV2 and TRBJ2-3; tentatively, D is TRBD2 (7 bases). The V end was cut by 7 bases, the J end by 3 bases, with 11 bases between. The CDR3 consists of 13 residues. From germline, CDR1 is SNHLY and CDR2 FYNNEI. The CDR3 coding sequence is TGTGCCAGCACGGGGGGCGCGACAGATACGCAGTATTTT. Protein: CASTGGATDTQYF. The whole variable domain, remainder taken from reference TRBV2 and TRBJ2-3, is EPEVTQTPSHQVTQMGQEVILRCVPISNHLYFYWYRQILGQKVEFLVSFYNNEISEKSEIFDDQFSVERPDGSNFTLKIRSTKLEDSAMYFCASTGGATDTQYFGPGTRLTVL.

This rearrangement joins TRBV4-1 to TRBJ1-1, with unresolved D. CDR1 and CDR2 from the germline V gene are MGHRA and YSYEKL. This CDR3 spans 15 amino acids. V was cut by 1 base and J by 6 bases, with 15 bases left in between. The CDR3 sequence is CASSQVNSRGAEAFF. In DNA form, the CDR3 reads TGCGCCAGCAGCCAAGTGAATTCGCGGGGTGCTGAAGCTTTCTTT.

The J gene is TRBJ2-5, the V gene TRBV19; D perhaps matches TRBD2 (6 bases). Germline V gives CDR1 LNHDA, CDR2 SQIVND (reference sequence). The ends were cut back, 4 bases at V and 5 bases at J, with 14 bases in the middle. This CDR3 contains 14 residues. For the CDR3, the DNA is TGTGCCAGTAGTACTACGGCGGGGCGGGAGACCCAGTACTTC. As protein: CASSTTAGRETQYF.

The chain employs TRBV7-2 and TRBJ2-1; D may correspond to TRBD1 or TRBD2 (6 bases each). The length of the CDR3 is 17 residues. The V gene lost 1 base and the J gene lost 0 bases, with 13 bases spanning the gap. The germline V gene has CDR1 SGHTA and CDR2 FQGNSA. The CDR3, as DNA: TGTGCCAGCAGCTTAGATTGGGGGGCTAGCTCCTACAATGAGCAGTTCTTC. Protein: CASSLDWGASSYNEQFF.